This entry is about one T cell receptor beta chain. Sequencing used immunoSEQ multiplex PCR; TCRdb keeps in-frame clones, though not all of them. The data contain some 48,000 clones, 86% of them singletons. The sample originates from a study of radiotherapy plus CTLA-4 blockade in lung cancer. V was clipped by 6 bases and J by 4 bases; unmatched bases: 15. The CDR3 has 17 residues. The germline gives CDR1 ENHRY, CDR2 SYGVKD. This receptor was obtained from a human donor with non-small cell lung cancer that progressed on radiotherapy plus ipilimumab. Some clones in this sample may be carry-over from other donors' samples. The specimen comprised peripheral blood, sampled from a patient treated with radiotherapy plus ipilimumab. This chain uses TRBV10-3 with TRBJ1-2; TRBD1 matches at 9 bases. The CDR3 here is CAIRPGTGKRALYGYTF. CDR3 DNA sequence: TGTGCCATCAGGCCGGGGACAGGGAAGAGGGCCCTCTATGGCTACACCTTC.